The clone carrying this TCR beta chain was recorded a few times. Its antigen is unidentified. Per the germline V gene, CDR1 is SEHNR and CDR2 is FQNEAQ (reference sequence). This CDR3 is 14 amino acids long. With 3 bases clipped from V and 4 bases from J, the junction kept 6 bases outside the gene matches. Tumor samples were taken before definitive surgery or chemotherapy. Sequencing was performed with immunoSEQ multiplex PCR; in TCRdb, only in-frame clones are kept and a portion is missing. There are about 16,000 clones in the sample; roughly 70% occur only once, and 3.5% to 5% lies in the top ten. This sample is drawn from a study of high-grade serous ovarian cancer treatment subgroups. Study findings and constraints: Repertoire analysis covered CDR3 alone, not CDR1 or CDR2. Higher neoantigen levels went with greater TCR clonal relatedness.

V is TRBV7-9 and J is TRBJ2-7; the match to TRBD1 covers 7 bases. Sequencing was performed on tumor tissue. The TCR was taken from a human donor with high-grade serous ovarian cancer. CDR3: CASSLPDRPYEQYF. In nucleotides, the CDR3 is TGTGCCAGCAGCTTGCCGGACAGGCCTTACGAGCAGTACTTC.